This TCR beta chain was recorded in a study of identical twins. Findings and limits, study-wide: With beta out-of-frame sequences, excess sharing by twins was weaker. The models systematically underestimated how much out-of-frame TCR alpha was shared in monozygotic twins. Zero-insertion analyses were open to partial confounding by invariant MAIT and iNKT cells.

In this sample, this clonotype turned up a few times. The antigen remains unidentified. One entry per CDR3 protein, called by TCRdb with MiXCR from the 5' RACE reads. The sample consists of around 490,000 distinct CDR3 sequences, roughly 15% of them appearing once. Germline V gene lookup returns CDR1 DFQATT and CDR2 SNEGSKA (reference sequence). The CDR3 totals 12 residues. Trimming left V 7 bases short and J 5 bases short, with 12 bases between. These data also featured in a second study, about yellow fever vaccine responses in identical twins. This second study notes: Twin vaccine T cell responses reportedly seemed partly convergent, partly personalized.

This receptor was identified in a woman between 18 and 29 years old in good health. The sample consisted of CD4+ T cells sorted from blood. The gene calls are TRBV20-1 and TRBJ1-5, with D hard to call. The CDR3 bases are TGCAGTGTGCTGGGCAATGATCAGCCCCAGCATTTT. It encodes CSVLGNDQPQHF.